Listed below are T cell receptor beta chains from one sample, sequenced in a study of cytomegalovirus exposure and HLA in healthy donors. Sequencing used immunoSEQ multiplex PCR; TCRdb keeps in-frame clones, though not all of them. The sample gives about 150,000 clones, about 88% of which show up once; about 3.1% is in the top ten. Sequencing was done on a sample of PBMCs. The receptors shown here come from a woman aged 18-35 years in good health and CMV-seropositive. Each CDR3 is given with its conserved first and last residue. A D gene is named only where the DNA matches it firmly. Clone size, where shown, is once, few, many, or a class for clones that have expanded.

J: TRBJ1-5; V: TRBV7-8; D: NA; size: once; CDR3: CASSSPGPTDYSNQPQHF; DNA: TGTGCCAGCAGCTCGCCAGGGCCGACAGATTATAGCAATCAGCCCCAGCATTTT
J: TRBJ1-2; V: TRBV2; D: TRBD1; size: NA; CDR3: CASNRDRANYGYTF; DNA: TGTGCCAGCAATAGGGACAGGGCTAACTATGGCTACACCTTC
J: TRBJ2-7; V: TRBV10-3; D: TRBD2; size: NA; CDR3: CATKTSSGSSYEQYF; DNA: TGTGCCACCAAAACCTCTAGCGGGAGCTCCTACGAGCAGTACTTC
J: TRBJ2-3; V: TRBV7-2; D: NA; size: NA; CDR3: CASSLKDTQYF; DNA: TGTGCCAGCAGCCTTAAAGATACGCAGTATTTT
J: TRBJ1-2; V: TRBV19; D: TRBD1; size: NA; CDR3: CASTDRGLFGYTF; DNA: TGTGCCAGTACCGACAGGGGGCTCTTTGGCTACACCTTC
J: TRBJ1-2; V: TRBV19; D: NA; size: few; CDR3: CASSESAQNYGYTF; DNA: TGTGCCAGTAGTGAAAGCGCCCAGAACTATGGCTACACCTTC
J: TRBJ2-7; V: TRBV5-1; D: TRBD1; size: NA; CDR3: CASSLPDRGYEQYF; DNA: TGCGCCAGCAGCTTGCCAGACAGGGGCTACGAGCAGTACTTC
J: TRBJ2-3; V: TRBV7-2; D: NA; size: NA; CDR3: CASSLLGERTDTQYF; DNA: TGTGCCAGCAGCTTATTAGGGGAAAGGACAGATACGCAGTATTTT
J: TRBJ1-3; V: TRBV30; D: NA; size: NA; CDR3: CAWSLIRTLSGNTIYF; DNA: TGTGCCTGGAGTCTTATTAGGACACTCTCTGGAAACACCATATATTTT
J: TRBJ2-7; V: TRBV25-1; D: TRBD2; size: NA; CDR3: CASSERSRASGRLDEQYF; DNA: TGTGCCAGCAGTGAACGCTCTAGGGCTAGCGGGAGACTCGACGAGCAGTACTTC
J: TRBJ1-3; V: TRBV30; D: NA; size: few; CDR3: CAWKGVGNTIYF; DNA: TGTGCCTGGAAAGGGGTGGGAAACACCATATATTTT
J: TRBJ1-5; V: TRBV10-3; D: NA; size: NA; CDR3: CAISAPGNQPQHF; DNA: TGTGCCATCAGTGCACCAGGCAATCAGCCCCAGCATTTT
J: TRBJ2-3; V: TRBV27; D: TRBD1; size: NA; CDR3: CASSLVDSQGVDTQYF; DNA: TGTGCCAGCAGTTTGGTCGATTCGCAGGGGGTAGATACGCAGTATTTT
J: TRBJ2-3; V: TRBV5-1; D: TRBD2; size: NA; CDR3: CASSLETSGRITDTQYF; DNA: TGCGCCAGCAGCTTGGAAACTAGCGGGAGGATCACAGATACGCAGTATTTT
J: TRBJ1-5; V: TRBV10-2; D: TRBD1; size: NA; CDR3: CASSPRQGFLPQHF; DNA: TGCGCCAGCAGCCCGAGACAGGGCTTTTTGCCCCAGCATTTT
J: TRBJ2-7; V: TRBV19; D: NA; size: NA; CDR3: CASSIQGGPYEQYF; DNA: TGTGCCAGTAGTATTCAGGGGGGCCCCTACGAGCAGTACTTC
J: TRBJ1-1; V: TRBV10-3; D: NA; size: once; CDR3: CAIRLREGGTEAFF; DNA: TGTGCCATCAGACTCAGGGAGGGGGGCACTGAAGCTTTCTTT
J: TRBJ1-4; V: TRBV11-3; D: NA; size: NA; CDR3: CASSPKGGREKLFF; DNA: TGTGCCAGCAGCCCTAAGGGAGGACGGGAAAAATTGTTTTTT
J: TRBJ2-3; V: TRBV11-3; D: NA; size: NA; CDR3: CASSSAGLAASRDTQYF; DNA: TGTGCCAGCAGCTCGGCCGGGCTAGCAGCCTCAAGAGATACGCAGTATTTT
J: TRBJ2-3; V: TRBV18; D: NA; size: once; CDR3: CASSPGAETSTDTQYF; DNA: TGTGCCAGCTCACCCGGAGCTGAGACTAGCACAGATACGCAGTATTTT
J: TRBJ1-2; V: TRBV13; D: NA; size: few; CDR3: CASSLEAAGIGLSNGYTF; DNA: TGTGCCAGCAGCTTAGAGGCGGCAGGGATCGGCTTATCGAACGGCTACACCTTC
J: TRBJ1-3; V: TRBV6-1; D: TRBD1; size: NA; CDR3: CASSGRGPGNTIYF; DNA: TGTGCCAGCAGTGGGAGGGGGCCTGGAAACACCATATATTTT
J: TRBJ2-2; V: TRBV27; D: NA; size: NA; CDR3: CATLRGLGTGELFF; DNA: TGTGCCACCCTCCGAGGGCTAGGCACCGGGGAGCTGTTTTTT